This note documents a single T cell receptor (beta chain) sequence. TCRdb's table, derived via immunoSEQ multiplex PCR, lists solely in-frame clones and lacks some. The table lists about 67,000 clones, roughly 87% of them singletons. Deletions cut 2 bases from V and 4 bases from J, with 15 bases between. Germline-derived CDR1 and CDR2 are LGHNT and FRNRAP. The CDR3 has 16 amino acids. The data originate from a study of T cell changes during pregnancy in multiple sclerosis. The receptor was derived from a female donor with multiple sclerosis, enrolled in a pregnancy study. Sequences were derived from peripheral blood, sampled in the first trimester of pregnancy. The rearrangement uses TRBV12-5 and TRBJ1-5, with D possibly matching TRBD1 (6 bases). The CDR3 coding sequence is TGTGCTAGTGGTTTGCCCCGCGGGGGGGCGAATCAGCCCCAGCATTTT. Amino acids: CASGLPRGGANQPQHF.